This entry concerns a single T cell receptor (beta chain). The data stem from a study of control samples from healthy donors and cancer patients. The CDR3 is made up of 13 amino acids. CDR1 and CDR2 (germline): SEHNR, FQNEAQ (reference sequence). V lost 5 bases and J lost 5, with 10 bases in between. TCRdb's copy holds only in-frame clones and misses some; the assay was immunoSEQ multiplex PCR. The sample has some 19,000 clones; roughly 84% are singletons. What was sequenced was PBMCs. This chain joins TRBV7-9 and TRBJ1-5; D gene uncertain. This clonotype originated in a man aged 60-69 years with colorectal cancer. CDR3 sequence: CASSVEPHQPQHF. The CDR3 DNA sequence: TGTGCCAGCAGCGTTGAGCCTCATCAGCCCCAGCATTTT.